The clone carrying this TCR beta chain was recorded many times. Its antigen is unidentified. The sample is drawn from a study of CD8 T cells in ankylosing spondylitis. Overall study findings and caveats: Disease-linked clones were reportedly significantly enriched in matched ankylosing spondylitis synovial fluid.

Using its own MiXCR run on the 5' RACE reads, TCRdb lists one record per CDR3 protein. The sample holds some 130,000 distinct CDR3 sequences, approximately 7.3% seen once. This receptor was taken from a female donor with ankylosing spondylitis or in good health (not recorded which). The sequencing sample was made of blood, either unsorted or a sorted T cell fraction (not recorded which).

CDR3 DNA sequence: TGTGCCACCAAGGTCGGGTGGGCCCCTAATTCACCCCTCCACTTT. It codes for CATKVGWAPNSPLHF. The chain combines TRBV12-3 or TRBV12-4 with TRBJ1-6; unclear D gene. The CDR3 contains 15 residues. The V end lost 10 bases, the J end lost 6 bases, and 19 bases lay between the germline ends.